This T cell receptor (beta chain) was recorded in a study of blood T cell repertoires in COVID-19. Turning to the study itself: Acute and convalescent COVID-19 samples came from the United States, Italy and Spain. PBMCs, B-cell-depleted T cells, or T cells were the source of the cDNA or gDNA that made up the material.

Authors' analysis steps: Amplification from reference gene primers served as the basis for estimated nucleated cell counts. The table came from immunoSEQ multiplex PCR; TCRdb's copy has only in-frame clones and leaves some out. V, J and clone size are those of that table, while D and trimming were read from the DNA. Of some 150,000 clones in the sample, approximately 81% are singletons; the top ten hold 1% to 1.2%. The CDR3 is 16 residues long. Trimming took off 1 base at V and 2 bases at J, with 15 bases between the two ends. Germline V gives CDR1 SEHNR, CDR2 FQNEAQ (reference sequence). This clone was seen once.

This TCR came from a man aged 40-50 years with acute or convalescent COVID-19. The V gene is TRBV7-9, the J gene TRBJ2-7; D may be TRBD2 (6 bases). Sequencing input: peripheral blood. The CDR3 protein is CASSLDLSGRPYEQYF. As DNA, the CDR3 is TGTGCCAGCAGCTTAGACCTTTCAGGGAGGCCCTACGAGCAGTACTTC.